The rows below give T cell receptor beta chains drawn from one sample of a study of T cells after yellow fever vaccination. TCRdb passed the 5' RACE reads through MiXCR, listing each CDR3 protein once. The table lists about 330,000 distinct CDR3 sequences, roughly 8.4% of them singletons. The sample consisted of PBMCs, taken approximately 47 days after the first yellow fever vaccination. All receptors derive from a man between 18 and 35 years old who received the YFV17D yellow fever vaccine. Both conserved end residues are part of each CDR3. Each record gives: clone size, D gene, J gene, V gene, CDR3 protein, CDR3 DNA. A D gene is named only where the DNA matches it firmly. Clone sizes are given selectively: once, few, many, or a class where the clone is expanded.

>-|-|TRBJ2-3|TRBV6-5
CASRSTTDTQYF
TGTGCCAGCAGATCGACCACAGATACGCAGTATTTT
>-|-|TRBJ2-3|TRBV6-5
CASSYIGGDTQYF
TGTGCCAGCAGTTACATCGGTGGAGATACGCAGTATTTT
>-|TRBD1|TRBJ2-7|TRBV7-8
CASSLYWDRIYEQYF
TGTGCCAGCAGCTTATACTGGGACAGGATATACGAGCAGTACTTC
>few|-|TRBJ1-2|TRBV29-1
CSVPFVSGWTF
TGCAGCGTCCCTTTCGTCTCTGGGTGGACCTTC
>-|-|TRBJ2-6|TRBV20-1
CSATLPGANVLTF
TGCAGTGCCACTCTCCCTGGGGCCAACGTCCTGACTTTC
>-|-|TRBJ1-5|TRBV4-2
CASSQDYVELRIQPQHF
TGTGCCAGCAGCCAAGATTACGTAGAGCTAAGGATTCAGCCCCAGCATTTT
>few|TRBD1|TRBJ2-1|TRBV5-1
CASSLSGTGGGSYNEQFF
TGCGCCAGCAGCTTATCCGGGACAGGGGGAGGGTCCTACAATGAGCAGTTCTTC
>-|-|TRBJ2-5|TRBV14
CASSHPDRAETQYF
TGTGCCAGCAGCCACCCGGACCGGGCAGAGACCCAGTACTTC
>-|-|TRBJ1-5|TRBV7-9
CASSTTVSNQPQHF
TGTGCCAGCAGTACGACAGTTAGCAATCAGCCCCAGCATTTT
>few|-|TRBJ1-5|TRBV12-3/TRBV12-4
CASSLGGRTQPQHF
TGTGCCAGCAGCCTCGGGGGCCGAACTCAGCCCCAGCATTTT
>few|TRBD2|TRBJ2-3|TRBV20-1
CSAPPWAGGKDTQYF
TGCAGTGCTCCTCCCTGGGCGGGGGGCAAAGATACGCAGTATTTT
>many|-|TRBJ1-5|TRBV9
CASSVEGQGEPQHF
TGTGCCAGCAGCGTAGAGGGTCAGGGCGAACCCCAGCATTTT
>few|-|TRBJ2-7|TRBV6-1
CASSPIWVLSYEQYF
TGTGCCAGCAGTCCGATCTGGGTCCTCTCCTACGAGCAGTACTTC
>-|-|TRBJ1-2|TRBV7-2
CASSLRPGVDYGYTF
TGTGCCAGCAGCTTACGCCCAGGGGTCGACTATGGCTACACCTTC
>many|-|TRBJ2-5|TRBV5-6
CASSLARASRSGGETQYF
TGTGCCAGCAGCTTGGCCAGGGCATCACGGTCGGGTGGAGAGACCCAGTACTTC
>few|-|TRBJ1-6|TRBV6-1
CASTEVQERSPLHF
TGTGCCAGCACCGAAGTTCAGGAACGCTCACCCCTCCACTTT
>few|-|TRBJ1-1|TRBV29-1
CSVEDRSNTEAFF
TGCAGCGTTGAAGACAGATCGAACACTGAAGCTTTCTTT
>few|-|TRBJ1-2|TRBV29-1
CSVEDLNYGYTF
TGCAGCGTTGAGGACCTTAACTATGGCTACACCTTC
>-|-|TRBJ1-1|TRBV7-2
CASSPNRGTEAFF
TGTGCCAGCAGCCCAAACCGGGGAACTGAAGCTTTCTTT
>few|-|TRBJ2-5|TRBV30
CAWERGGETQYF
TGTGCCTGGGAACGAGGGGGAGAGACCCAGTACTTC
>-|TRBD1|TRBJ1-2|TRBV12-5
CASALRTGQTNYGYTF
TGTGCTAGTGCCCTCCGGACGGGACAGACTAACTATGGCTACACCTTC
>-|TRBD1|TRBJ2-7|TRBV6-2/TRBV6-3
CASSYASTGTASYEQNF
TGTGCCAGCAGTTATGCGTCAACAGGGACAGCTTCCTACGAGCAGAACTTC
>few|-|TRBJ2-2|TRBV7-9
CASSQTYTGELFF
TGTGCCAGCAGCCAGACCTACACCGGGGAGCTGTTTTTT
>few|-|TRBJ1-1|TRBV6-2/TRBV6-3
CASSSHRGSNTEAFF
TGTGCCAGCAGTTCCCACCGGGGGTCGAACACTGAAGCTTTCTTT
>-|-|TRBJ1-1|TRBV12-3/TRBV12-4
CASSLVGPNTEAFF
TGTGCCAGCAGTTTGGTCGGTCCGAACACTGAAGCTTTCTTT
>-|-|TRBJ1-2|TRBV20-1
CSAREAPVRTANNYGYTF
TGCAGTGCTAGAGAAGCCCCTGTGCGGACAGCTAATAACTATGGCTACACCTTC
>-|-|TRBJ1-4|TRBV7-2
CASSAVGGGNEKLFF
TGTGCCAGCAGCGCCGTCGGGGGGGGGAATGAAAAACTGTTTTTT
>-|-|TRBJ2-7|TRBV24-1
CATSDSEDPIKQYF
TGTGCCACCAGTGATTCCGAGGACCCTATTAAGCAGTACTTC